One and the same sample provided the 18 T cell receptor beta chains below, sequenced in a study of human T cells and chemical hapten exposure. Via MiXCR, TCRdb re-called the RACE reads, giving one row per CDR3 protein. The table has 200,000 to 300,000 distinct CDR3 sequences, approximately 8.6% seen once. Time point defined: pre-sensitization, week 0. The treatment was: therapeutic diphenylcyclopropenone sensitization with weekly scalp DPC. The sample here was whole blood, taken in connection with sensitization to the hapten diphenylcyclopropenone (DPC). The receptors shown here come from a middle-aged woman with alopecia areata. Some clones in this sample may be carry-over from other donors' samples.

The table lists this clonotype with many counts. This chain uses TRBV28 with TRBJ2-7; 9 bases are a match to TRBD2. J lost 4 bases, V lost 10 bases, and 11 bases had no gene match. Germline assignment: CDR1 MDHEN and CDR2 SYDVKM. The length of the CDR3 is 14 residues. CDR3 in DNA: TGTGCCACCCAAGCTGCGGGAGGGTTATACGAGCAGTACTTC. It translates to CATQAAGGLYEQYF.

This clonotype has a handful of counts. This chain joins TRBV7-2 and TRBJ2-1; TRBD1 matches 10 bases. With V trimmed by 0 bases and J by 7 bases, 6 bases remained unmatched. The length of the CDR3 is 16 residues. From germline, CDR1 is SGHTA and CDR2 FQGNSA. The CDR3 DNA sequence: TGTGCCAGCAGCTTAGCCGGGACAGGGGTTATGAATGAGCAGTTCTTC. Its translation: CASSLAGTGVMNEQFF.

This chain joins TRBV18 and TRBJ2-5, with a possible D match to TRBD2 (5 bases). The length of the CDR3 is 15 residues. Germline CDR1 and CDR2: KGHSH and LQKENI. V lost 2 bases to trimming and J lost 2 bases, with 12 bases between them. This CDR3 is CASSPFSAGQETQYF. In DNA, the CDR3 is TGTGCCAGCTCACCATTCAGCGCGGGTCAAGAGACCCAGTACTTC. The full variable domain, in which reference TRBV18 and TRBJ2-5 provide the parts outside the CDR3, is NAGVMQNPRHLVRRRGQEARLRCSPMKGHSHVYWYRQLPEEGLKFMVYLQKENIIDESGMPKERFSAEFPKEGPSILRIQQVVRGDSAAYFCASSPFSAGQETQYFGPGTRLLVL.

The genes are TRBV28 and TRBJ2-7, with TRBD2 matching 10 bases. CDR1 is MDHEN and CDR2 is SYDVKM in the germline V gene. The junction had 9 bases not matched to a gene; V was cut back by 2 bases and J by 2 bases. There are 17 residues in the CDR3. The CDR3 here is CASSLPTSGKIAYEQYF. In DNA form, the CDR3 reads TGTGCCAGCAGTTTACCCACTAGCGGGAAAATCGCCTACGAGCAGTACTTC.

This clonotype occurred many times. The CDR3 nucleotides are TGCAGCGGGCAACAGGGAAACACCGGGGAGCTGTTTTTT. Its protein product is CSGQQGNTGELFF. The rearrangement uses TRBV29-1 and TRBJ2-2; a weak D match, TRBD1 (6 bases). The germline V gene encodes CDR1 SQVTM and CDR2 ANQGSEA. The CDR3 contains 13 residues. Trimming removed 7 bases at V and 2 bases at J, with 11 bases between.

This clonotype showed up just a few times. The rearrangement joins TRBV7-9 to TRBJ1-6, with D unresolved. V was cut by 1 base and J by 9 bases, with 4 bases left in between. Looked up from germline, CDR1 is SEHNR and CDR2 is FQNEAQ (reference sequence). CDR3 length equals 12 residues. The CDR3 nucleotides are TGTGCCAGCAGCTTAGAGGGTTCACCCCTCCACTTT. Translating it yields CASSLEGSPLHF.

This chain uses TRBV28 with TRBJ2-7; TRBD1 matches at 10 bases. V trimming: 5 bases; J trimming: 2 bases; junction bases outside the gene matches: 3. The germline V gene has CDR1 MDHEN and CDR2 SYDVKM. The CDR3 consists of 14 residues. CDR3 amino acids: CASSTGQGTYEQYF. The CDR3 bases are TGTGCCAGCAGTACGGGACAGGGGACCTACGAGCAGTACTTC.

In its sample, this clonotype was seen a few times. The CDR3 region is CASSPGTLRTGELFF. In DNA form, the CDR3 reads TGTGCCAGCAGCCCGGGGACGCTGAGGACCGGGGAGCTGTTTTTT. This sequence joins TRBV4-2 and TRBJ2-2; either TRBD1 or TRBD2 may supply D (5 bases each). V dropped 4 bases and J dropped 5 bases, with 14 bases sitting between them. Germline lookup yields CDR1 LGHNA and CDR2 YNFKEQ. The CDR3 covers 15 residues.

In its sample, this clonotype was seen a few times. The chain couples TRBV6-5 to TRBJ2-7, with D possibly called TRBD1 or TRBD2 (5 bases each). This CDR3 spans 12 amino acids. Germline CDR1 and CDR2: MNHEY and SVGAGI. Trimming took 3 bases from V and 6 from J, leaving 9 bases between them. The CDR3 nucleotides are TGTGCCAGCAGTTATAGAGGGGCCGAGCAGTACTTC. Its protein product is CASSYRGAEQYF.

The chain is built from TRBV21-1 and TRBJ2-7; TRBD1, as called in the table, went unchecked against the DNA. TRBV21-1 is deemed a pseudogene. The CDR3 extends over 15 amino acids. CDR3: CASSVPPQGDYEQYF. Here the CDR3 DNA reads TGTGCCAGCAGCGTTCCCCCCCAGGGGGACTACGAGCAGTACTTC.

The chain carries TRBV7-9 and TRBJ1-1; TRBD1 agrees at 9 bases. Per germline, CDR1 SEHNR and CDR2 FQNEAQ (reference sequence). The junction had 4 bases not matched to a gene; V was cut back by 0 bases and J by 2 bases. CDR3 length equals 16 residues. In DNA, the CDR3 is TGTGCCAGCAGCTTAGCTCCGGACAGGGGCAACACTGAAGCTTTCTTT. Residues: CASSLAPDRGNTEAFF. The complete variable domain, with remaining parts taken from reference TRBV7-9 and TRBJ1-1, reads DTGVSQNPRHKITKRGQNVTFRCDPISEHNRLYWYRQTLGQGPEFLTYFQNEAQLEKSRLLSDRFSAERPKGSFSTLEIQRTEQGDSAMYLCASSLAPDRGNTEAFFGQGTRLTVV.

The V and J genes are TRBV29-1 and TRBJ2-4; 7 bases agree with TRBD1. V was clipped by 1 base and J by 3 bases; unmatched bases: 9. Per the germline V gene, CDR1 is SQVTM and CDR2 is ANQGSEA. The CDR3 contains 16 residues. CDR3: CSVEAATGLGKNIQYF. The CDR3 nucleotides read TGCAGCGTTGAAGCCGCGACAGGGCTCGGCAAAAACATTCAGTACTTC.

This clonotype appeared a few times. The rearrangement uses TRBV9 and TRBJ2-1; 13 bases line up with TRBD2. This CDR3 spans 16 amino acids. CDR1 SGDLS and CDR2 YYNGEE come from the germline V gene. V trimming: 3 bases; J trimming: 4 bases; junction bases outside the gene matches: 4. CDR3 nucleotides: TGTGCCAGCAGCGGACCGGGACTAGCGGGGTACAATGAGCAGTTCTTC. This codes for CASSGPGLAGYNEQFF.

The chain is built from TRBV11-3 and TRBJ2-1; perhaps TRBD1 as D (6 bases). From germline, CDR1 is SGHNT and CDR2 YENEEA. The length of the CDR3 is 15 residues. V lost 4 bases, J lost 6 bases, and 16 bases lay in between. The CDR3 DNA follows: TGTGCCAGCAGCTCCCGACAGGAAGAGGCCAATGAGCAGTTCTTC. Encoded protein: CASSSRQEEANEQFF.

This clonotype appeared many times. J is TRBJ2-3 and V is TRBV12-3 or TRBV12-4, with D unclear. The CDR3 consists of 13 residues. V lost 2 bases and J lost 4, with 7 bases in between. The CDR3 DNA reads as TGTGCCAGCAGTTTATCGGTATCAGATACGCAGTATTTT. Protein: CASSLSVSDTQYF.

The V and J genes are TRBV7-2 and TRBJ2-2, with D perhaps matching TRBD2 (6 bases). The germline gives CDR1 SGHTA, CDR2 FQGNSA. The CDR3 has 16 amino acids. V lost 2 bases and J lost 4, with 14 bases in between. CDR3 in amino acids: CASSLNGEAGTGELFF. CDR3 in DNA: TGTGCCAGCAGCTTAAACGGGGAGGCGGGCACCGGGGAGCTGTTTTTT. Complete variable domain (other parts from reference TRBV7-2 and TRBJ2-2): GAGVSQSPSNKVTEKGKDVELRCDPISGHTALYWYRQSLGQGLEFLIYFQGNSAPDKSGLPSDRFSAERTGGSVSTLTIQRTQQEDSAVYLCASSLNGEAGTGELFFGEGSRLTVL.

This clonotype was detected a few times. The CDR3 DNA is TGCGCCAGCAGCCAATTTCCAGGGATGATCCCCACTGAAGCTTTCTTT. Encoded protein: CASSQFPGMIPTEAFF. The chain joins TRBV4-1 to TRBJ1-1, with a tentative D call TRBD1 (5 bases). V lost 2 bases and J lost 4, with 17 bases in between. CDR3 length equals 16 residues. Germline-derived CDR1 and CDR2 are MGHRA and YSYEKL.

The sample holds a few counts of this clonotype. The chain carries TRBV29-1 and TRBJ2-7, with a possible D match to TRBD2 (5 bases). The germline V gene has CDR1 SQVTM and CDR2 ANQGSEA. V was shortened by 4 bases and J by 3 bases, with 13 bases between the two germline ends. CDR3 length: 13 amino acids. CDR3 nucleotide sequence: TGCAGCGTTGCAGGACTCGCAGTCTACGAGCAGTACTTC. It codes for CSVAGLAVYEQYF.